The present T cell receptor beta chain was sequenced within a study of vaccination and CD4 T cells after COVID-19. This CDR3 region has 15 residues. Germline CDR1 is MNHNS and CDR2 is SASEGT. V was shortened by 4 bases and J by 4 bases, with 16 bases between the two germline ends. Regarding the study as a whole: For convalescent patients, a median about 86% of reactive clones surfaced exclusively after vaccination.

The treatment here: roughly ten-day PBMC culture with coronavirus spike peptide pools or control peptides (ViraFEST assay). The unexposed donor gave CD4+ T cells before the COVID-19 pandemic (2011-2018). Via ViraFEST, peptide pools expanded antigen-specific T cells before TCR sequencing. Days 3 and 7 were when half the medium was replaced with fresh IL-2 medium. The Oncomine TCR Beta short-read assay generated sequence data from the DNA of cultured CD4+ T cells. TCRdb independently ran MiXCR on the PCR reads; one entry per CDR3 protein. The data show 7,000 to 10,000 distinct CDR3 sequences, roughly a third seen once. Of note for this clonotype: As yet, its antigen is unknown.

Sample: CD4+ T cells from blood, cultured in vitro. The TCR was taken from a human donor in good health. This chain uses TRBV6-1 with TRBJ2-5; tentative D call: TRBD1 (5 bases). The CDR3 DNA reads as TGTGCCAGCAGTGCCCCCAGGGCTATTTTAGAGACCCAGTACTTC. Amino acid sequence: CASSAPRAILETQYF.